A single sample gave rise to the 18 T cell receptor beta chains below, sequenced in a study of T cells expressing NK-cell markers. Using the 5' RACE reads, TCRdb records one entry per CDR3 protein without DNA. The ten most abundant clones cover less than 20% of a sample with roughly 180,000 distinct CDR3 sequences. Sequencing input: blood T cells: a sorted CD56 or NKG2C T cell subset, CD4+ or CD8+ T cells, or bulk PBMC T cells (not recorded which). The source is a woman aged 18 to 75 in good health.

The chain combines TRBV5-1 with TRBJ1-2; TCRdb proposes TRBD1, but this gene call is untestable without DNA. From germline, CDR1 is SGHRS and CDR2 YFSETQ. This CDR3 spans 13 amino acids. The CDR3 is CASSSGQNYGYTF.

CDR3 protein: CSARDAQGFAEAFF. The V gene is TRBV20-1, the J gene TRBJ1-1; the TRBD1 assignment by TCRdb is unverifiable without DNA. The CDR3 covers 14 residues. Germline-derived CDR1 and CDR2 are DFQATT and SNEGSKA (reference sequence).

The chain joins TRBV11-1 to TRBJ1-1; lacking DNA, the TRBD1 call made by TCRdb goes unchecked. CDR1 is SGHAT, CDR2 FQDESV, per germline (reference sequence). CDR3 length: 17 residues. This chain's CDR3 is CASSLGFALGMNTEAFF.

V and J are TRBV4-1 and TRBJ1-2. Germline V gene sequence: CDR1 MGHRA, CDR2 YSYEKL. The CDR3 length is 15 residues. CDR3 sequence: CASSQQGRGDYGYTF.

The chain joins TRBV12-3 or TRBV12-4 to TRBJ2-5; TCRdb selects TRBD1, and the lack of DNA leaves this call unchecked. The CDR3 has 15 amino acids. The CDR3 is CASSPPPWQQETQYF.

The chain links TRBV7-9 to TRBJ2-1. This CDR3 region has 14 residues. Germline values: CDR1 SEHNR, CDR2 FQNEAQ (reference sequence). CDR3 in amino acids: CASSLSTSDNEQFF.

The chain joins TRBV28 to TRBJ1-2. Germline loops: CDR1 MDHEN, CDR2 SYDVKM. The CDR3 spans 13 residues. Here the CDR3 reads CASSLRTPLGYTF.

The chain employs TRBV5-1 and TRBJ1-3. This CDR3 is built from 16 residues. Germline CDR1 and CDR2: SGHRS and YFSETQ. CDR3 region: CASSLVEGRSGNTIYF. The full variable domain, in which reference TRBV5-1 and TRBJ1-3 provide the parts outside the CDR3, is KAGVTQTPRYLIKTRGQQVTLSCSPISGHRSVSWYQQTPGQGLQFLFEYFSETQRNKGNFPGRFSGRQFSNSRSEMNVSTLELGDSALYLCASSLVEGRSGNTIYFGEGSWLTVV.

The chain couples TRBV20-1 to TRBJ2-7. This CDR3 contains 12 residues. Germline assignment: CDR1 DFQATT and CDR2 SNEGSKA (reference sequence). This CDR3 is CSAKTRSYEQYF.

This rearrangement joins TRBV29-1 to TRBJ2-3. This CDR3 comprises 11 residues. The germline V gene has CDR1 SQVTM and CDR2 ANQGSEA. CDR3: CSVELGNTQYF.

The CDR3: CASSPERREVLYNEQFF. The chain carries TRBV12-3 or TRBV12-4 and TRBJ2-1; the D call from TCRdb, TRBD2, cannot be confirmed without DNA. The length of the CDR3 is 17 residues.

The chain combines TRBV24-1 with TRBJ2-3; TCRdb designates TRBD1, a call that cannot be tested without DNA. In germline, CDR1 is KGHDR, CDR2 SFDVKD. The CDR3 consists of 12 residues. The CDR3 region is CATRDREDTQYF.

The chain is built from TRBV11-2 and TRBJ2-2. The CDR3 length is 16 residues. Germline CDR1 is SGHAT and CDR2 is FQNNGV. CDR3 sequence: CASSFLGGRETGELFF.

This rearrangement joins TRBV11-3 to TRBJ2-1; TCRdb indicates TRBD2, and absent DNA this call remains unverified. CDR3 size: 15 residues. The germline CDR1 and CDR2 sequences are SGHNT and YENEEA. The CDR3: CASSLASGRAIEQFF.

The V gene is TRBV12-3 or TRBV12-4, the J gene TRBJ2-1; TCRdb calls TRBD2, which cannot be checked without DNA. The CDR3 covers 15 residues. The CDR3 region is CASSWEGFSYNEQFF.

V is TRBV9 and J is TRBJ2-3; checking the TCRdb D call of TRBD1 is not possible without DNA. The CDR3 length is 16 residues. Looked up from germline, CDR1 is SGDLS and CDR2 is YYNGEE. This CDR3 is CASSVVLGAGTDTQYF.

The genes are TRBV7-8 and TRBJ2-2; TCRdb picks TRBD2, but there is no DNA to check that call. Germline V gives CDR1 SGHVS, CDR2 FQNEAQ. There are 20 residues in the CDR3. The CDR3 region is CASSLWIEVTSGRNTGELFF.

CDR3 region: CAISDTGVKNIQYF. The V gene is TRBV10-3, the J gene TRBJ2-4; TCRdb's D call, TRBD1, is unchecked because there is no DNA. Germline V CDR1 and CDR2: ENHRY, SYGVKD. This CDR3 region has 14 residues.